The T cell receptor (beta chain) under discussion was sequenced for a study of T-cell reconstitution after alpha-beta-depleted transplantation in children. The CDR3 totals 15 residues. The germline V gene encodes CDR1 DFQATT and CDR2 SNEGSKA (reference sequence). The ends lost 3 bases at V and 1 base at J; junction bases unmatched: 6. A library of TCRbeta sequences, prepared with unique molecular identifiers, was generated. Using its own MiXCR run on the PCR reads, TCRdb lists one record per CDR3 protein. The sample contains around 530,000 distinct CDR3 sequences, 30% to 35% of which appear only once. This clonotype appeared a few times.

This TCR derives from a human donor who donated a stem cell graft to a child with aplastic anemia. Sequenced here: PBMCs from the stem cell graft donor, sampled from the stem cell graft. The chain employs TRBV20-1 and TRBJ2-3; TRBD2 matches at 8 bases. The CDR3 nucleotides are TGCAGTGCTAGTCACCCAGCGGGGGGCACAGATACGCAGTATTTT. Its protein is CSASHPAGGTDTQYF.